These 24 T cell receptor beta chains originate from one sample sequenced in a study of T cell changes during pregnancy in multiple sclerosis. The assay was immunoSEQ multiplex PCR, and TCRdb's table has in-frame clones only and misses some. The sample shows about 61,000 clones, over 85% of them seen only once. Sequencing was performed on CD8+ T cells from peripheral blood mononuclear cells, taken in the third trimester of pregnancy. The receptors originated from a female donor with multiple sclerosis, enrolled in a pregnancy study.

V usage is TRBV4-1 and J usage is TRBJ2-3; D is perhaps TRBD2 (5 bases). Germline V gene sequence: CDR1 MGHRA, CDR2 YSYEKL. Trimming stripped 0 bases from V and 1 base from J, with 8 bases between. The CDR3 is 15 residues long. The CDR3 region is CASSQDPGGTDTQYF. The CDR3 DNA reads TGCGCCAGCAGCCAAGACCCCGGGGGCACAGATACGCAGTATTTT.

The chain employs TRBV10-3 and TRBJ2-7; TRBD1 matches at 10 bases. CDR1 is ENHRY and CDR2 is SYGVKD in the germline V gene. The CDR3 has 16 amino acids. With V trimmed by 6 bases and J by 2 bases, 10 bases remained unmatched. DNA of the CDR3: TGTGCCATCAGGACCGACAGGGGGCGAACCCCCTACGAGCAGTACTTC. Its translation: CAIRTDRGRTPYEQYF.

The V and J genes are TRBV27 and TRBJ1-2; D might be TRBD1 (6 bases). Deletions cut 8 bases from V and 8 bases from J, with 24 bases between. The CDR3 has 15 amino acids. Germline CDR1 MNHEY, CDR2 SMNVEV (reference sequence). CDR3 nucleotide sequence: TGTGCCAGCGGGCCCACCCCGGGGGGGCTCAGAGGCTACACCTTC. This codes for CASGPTPGGLRGYTF.

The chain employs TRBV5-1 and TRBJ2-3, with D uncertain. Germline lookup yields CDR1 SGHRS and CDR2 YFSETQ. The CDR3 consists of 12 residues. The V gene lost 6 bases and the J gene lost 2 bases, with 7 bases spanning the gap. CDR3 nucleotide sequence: TGCGCCAGCACCTCGTTCACAGATACGCAGTATTTT. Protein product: CASTSFTDTQYF.

The DNA for the CDR3 is TGTGCCAGCCTTAAGACCGGGGGGACAGGGCGCTCCGGGGCCAACGTCCTGACTTTC. It translates to CASLKTGGTGRSGANVLTF. V and J are TRBV7-9 and TRBJ2-6; 9 bases are a match to TRBD1. V lost 8 bases, J lost 4 bases, and 18 bases stayed unmatched. The CDR3 runs 19 residues. From germline, CDR1 is SEHNR and CDR2 FQNEAQ (reference sequence). The variable domain in full, with the rest retrieved from reference TRBV7-9 and TRBJ2-6, is DTGVSQNPRHKITKRGQNVTFRCDPISEHNRLYWYRQTLGQGPEFLTYFQNEAQLEKSRLLSDRFSAERPKGSFSTLEIQRTEQGDSAMYLCASLKTGGTGRSGANVLTFGAGSRLTVL.

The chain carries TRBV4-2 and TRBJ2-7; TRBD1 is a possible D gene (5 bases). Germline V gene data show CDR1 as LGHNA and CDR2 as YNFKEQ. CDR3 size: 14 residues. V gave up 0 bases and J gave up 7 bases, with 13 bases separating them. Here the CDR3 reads CASSQEGRKLEQYF. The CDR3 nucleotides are TGTGCCAGCAGCCAAGAGGGGCGGAAACTGGAGCAGTACTTC.

In DNA, the CDR3 is TGTGCCAGCAGCACCGGACAGGGGAATTTGGACGGCTACACCTTC. It translates to CASSTGQGNLDGYTF. The rearrangement uses TRBV9 and TRBJ1-2; 9 positions agree with TRBD1. The CDR3 contains 15 residues. Germline lookup yields CDR1 SGDLS and CDR2 YYNGEE. After removal of 4 bases from V and 8 bases from J, the junction contained 12 bases not matched to a gene.

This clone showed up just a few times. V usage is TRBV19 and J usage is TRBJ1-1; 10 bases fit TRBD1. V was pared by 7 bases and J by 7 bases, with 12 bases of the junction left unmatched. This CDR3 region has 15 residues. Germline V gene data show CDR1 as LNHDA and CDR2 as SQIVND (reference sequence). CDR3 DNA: TGTGCCAGTATTCACATGACAGGGGGCTCGATTGAAGCTTTCTTT. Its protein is CASIHMTGGSIEAFF. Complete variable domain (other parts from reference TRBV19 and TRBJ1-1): DGGITQSPKYLFRKEGQNVTLSCEQNLNHDAMYWYRQDPGQGLRLIYYSQIVNDFQKGDIAEGYSVSREKKESFPLTVTSAQKNPTAFYLCASIHMTGGSIEAFFGQGTRLTVV.

Here the CDR3 DNA reads TGTGCCAGCAGCCCGGGCTGGGGAGGTGGCTACACCTTC. This gives the protein CASSPGWGGGYTF. The V call is TRBV5-8, the J call TRBJ1-2; D unclear. The CDR3 runs to 13 residues. The germline V gene has CDR1 SGHTS and CDR2 YDEGEE. V was clipped by 4 bases and J by 7 bases, with 14 bases between them. The full variable domain, with the rest looked up from reference TRBV5-8 and TRBJ1-2, is EAGVTQSPTHLIKTRGQQATLRCSPISGHTSVYWYQQALGLGLQFLLWYDEGEERNRGNFPPRFSGRQFPNYSSELNVNALELEDSALYLCASSPGWGGGYTFGSGTRLTVV.

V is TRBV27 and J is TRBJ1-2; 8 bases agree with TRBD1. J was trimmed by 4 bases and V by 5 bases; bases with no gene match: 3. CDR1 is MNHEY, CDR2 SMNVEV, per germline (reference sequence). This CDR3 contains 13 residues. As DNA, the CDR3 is TGTGCCAGCAGTCTCGACAGGGGCTATGGCTACACCTTC. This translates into CASSLDRGYGYTF.

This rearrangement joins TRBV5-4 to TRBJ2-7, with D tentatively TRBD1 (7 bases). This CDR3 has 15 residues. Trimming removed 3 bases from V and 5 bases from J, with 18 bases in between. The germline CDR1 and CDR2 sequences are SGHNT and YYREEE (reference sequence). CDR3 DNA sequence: TGTGCCAGCAGCTCAGGGGGGACGGGTTTAAACGAGCAGTACTTC. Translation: CASSSGGTGLNEQYF.

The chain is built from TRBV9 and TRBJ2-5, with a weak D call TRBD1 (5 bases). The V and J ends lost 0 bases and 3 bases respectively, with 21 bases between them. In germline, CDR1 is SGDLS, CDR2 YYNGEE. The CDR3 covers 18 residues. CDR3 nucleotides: TGTGCCAGCAGCGTAGATGATTTACGACAGCCAGACGAAGAGACCCAGTACTTC. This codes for CASSVDDLRQPDEETQYF.

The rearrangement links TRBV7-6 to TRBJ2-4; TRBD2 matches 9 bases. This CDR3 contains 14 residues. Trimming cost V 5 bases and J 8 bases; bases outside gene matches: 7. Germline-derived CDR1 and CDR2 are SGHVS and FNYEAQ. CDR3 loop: CASSPAGGGDIQYF. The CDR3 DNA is TGTGCCAGCAGCCCAGCGGGAGGCGGCGACATTCAGTACTTC.

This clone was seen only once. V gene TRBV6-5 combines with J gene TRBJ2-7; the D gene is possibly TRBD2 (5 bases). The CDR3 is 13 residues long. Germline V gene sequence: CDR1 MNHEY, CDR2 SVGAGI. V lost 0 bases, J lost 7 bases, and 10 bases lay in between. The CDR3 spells CASSYSVGEEQYF. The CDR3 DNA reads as TGTGCCAGCAGTTACTCGGTCGGGGAGGAGCAGTACTTC.

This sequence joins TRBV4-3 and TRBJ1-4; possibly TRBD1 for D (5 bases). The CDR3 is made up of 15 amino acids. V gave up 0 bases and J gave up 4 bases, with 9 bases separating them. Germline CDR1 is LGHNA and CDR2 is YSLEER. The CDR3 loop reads CASSQDGAFNEKLFF. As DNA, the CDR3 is TGCGCCAGCAGCCAAGATGGGGCTTTTAATGAAAAACTGTTTTTT.

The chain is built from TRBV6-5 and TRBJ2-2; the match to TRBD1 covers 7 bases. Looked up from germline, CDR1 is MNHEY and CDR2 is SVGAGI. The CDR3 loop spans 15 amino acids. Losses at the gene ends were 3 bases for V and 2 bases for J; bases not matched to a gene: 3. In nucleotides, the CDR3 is TGTGCCAGCAGTTATTTAGGGGGCAACACCGGGGAGCTGTTTTTT. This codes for CASSYLGGNTGELFF.

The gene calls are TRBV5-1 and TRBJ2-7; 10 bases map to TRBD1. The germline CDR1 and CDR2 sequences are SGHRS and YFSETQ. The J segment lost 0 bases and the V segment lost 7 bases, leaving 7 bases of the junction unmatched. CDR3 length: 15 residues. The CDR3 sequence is CASGTGVFSSYEQYF. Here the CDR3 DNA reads TGCGCCAGCGGGACAGGGGTTTTTAGCTCCTACGAGCAGTACTTC.

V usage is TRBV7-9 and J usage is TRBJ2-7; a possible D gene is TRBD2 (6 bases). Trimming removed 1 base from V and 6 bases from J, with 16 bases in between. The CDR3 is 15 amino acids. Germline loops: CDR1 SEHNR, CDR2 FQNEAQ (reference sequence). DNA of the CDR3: TGTGCCAGCAGCTTAGATAGCGGATGGGAGGTCGAGCAGTACTTC. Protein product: CASSLDSGWEVEQYF. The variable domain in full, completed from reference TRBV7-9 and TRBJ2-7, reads DTGVSQNPRHKITKRGQNVTFRCDPISEHNRLYWYRQTLGQGPEFLTYFQNEAQLEKSRLLSDRFSAERPKGSFSTLEIQRTEQGDSAMYLCASSLDSGWEVEQYFGPGTRLTVT.

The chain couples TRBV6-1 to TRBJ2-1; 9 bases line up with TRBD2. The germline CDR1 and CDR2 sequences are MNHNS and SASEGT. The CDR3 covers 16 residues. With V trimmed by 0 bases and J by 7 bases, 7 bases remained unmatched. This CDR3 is CASSEAGIAGVNEQFF. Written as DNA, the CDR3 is TGTGCCAGCAGTGAAGCGGGGATAGCGGGAGTGAATGAGCAGTTCTTC.

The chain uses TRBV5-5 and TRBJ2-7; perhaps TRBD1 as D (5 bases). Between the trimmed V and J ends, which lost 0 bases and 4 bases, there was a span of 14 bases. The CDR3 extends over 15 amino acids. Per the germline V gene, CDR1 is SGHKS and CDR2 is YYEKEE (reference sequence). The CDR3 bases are TGTGCCAGCAGCTTGGACTGGACACCCGGGTACGAGCAGTACTTC. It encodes CASSLDWTPGYEQYF.

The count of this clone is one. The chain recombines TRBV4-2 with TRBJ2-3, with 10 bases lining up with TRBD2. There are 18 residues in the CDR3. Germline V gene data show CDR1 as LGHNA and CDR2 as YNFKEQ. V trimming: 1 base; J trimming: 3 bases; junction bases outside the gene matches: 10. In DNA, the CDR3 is TGTGCCAGCAGCCAAGTCCTGGCTAGCGGGAGCCCTACAGATACGCAGTATTTT. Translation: CASSQVLASGSPTDTQYF.

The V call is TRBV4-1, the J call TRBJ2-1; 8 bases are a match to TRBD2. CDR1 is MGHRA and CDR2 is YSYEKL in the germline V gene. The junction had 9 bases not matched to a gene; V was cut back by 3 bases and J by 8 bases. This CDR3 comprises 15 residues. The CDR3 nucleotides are TGCGCCAGCAGCCACGCCGGGACTAGTGGTTATGAGCAGTTCTTC. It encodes CASSHAGTSGYEQFF.

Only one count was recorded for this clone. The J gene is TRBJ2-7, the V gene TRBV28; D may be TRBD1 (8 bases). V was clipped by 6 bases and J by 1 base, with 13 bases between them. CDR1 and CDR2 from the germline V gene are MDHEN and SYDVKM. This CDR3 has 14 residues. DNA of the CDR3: TGTGCCAGCAGCGGACAGGGAGGGTCCTACGAGCAGTACTTC. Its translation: CASSGQGGSYEQYF. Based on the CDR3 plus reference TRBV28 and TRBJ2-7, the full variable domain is DVKVTQSSRYLVKRTGEKVFLECVQDMDHENMFWYRQDPGLGLRLIYFSYDVKMKEKGDIPEGYSVSREKKERFSLILESASTNQTSMYLCASSGQGGSYEQYFGPGTRLTVT.

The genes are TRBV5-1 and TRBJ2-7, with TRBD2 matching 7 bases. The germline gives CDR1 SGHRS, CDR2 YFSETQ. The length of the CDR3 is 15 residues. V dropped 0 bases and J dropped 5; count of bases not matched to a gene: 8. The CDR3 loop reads CASSLEGREPDEQYF. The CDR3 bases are TGCGCCAGCAGCTTGGAGGGGCGGGAGCCGGACGAGCAGTACTTC.